Listed below are T cell receptor beta chains from one sample, sequenced in a study of blood T cell repertoires in COVID-19. Repertoires were generated with immunoSEQ multiplex PCR, while TCRdb's copy carries only in-frame clones and drops some. The data show about 98,000 clones, 87% seen once. The sequenced material came from peripheral blood. These receptors came from a man aged 70-80 years with acute or convalescent COVID-19. Each CDR3 is given with its conserved first and last residue. D genes are given only for firm matches. Clone size appears in some rows only: once, few, many, or a class for an expanded clone.

NA TRBJ1-2 TRBD1 TRBV11-2 CASSPDREAYGYTF TGTGCCAGCAGCCCGGACAGGGAAGCCTATGGCTACACCTTC
NA TRBJ2-5 TRBD2 TRBV12-5 CASGLPSGVGETQYF TGTGCTAGTGGTTTGCCTAGCGGGGTTGGGGAGACCCAGTACTTC
NA TRBJ2-2 NA TRBV21-1 CASSKAFEQYSNTGELFF TGTGCCAGCAGCAAAGCGTTTGAACAGTATTCGAACACCGGGGAGCTGTTTTTT
NA TRBJ1-1 NA TRBV28 CASSLPPKGRWNTEAFF TGTGCCAGCAGTTTACCCCCCAAGGGGCGATGGAACACTGAAGCTTTCTTT
NA TRBJ2-7 NA TRBV9 CASSVAPHYEQYF TGTGCCAGCAGCGTAGCCCCCCACTACGAGCAGTACTTC
few TRBJ2-1 TRBD1 TRBV5-5 CASSLAGQGYNEQFF TGTGCCAGCAGCTTGGCGGGACAGGGATACAATGAGCAGTTCTTC
NA TRBJ1-5 TRBD1 TRBV19 CASTPTGPHYQPQHF TGTGCCAGTACCCCGACAGGGCCCCATTATCAGCCCCAGCATTTT
NA TRBJ1-5 TRBD1 TRBV28 CASSLAGGQPQHF TGTGCCAGCAGTTTAGCAGGGGGTCAGCCCCAGCATTTT
NA TRBJ1-3 TRBD1 TRBV6-1 CASSDPRTGSGNTIYF TGTGCCAGCAGTGATCCTAGGACAGGGTCTGGAAACACCATATATTTT
NA TRBJ1-2 TRBD1 TRBV19 CASSTAGTDIYGYTF TGTGCCAGTAGTACTGCCGGGACAGATATTTATGGCTACACCTTC
NA TRBJ1-6 NA TRBV9 CASSVFPGPENSPLHF TGTGCCAGCAGCGTATTCCCAGGGCCGGAAAATTCACCCCTCCACTTT
NA TRBJ2-1 NA TRBV5-4 CASSFGGSDHNEQFF TGTGCCAGCAGCTTCGGCGGGTCCGACCACAATGAGCAGTTCTTC
NA TRBJ2-1 TRBD2 TRBV11-3 CASSSLAGGEQFF TGTGCCAGCAGCTCTCTAGCGGGGGGGGAGCAGTTCTTC
NA TRBJ1-5 NA TRBV5-1 CASSQTGSSNQPQHF TGCGCCAGCAGCCAGACAGGATCCAGCAATCAGCCCCAGCATTTT
NA TRBJ2-5 NA TRBV2 CASKISAGETQYF TGTGCCAGCAAAATCTCTGCGGGGGAGACCCAGTACTTC
few TRBJ1-1 TRBD1 TRBV19 CASSAPGGSQKNTEAFF TGTGCCAGTAGTGCTCCAGGGGGGAGCCAGAAGAACACTGAAGCTTTCTTT
NA TRBJ2-3 TRBD1 TRBV5-1 CASSLGGTGTSDTQYF TGCGCCAGCAGCTTGGGCGGGACAGGGACGTCTGATACGCAGTATTTT
once TRBJ1-2 TRBD1 TRBV30 CAWGGQGAYGYTF TGTGCCTGGGGGGGACAGGGGGCCTATGGCTACACCTTC
NA TRBJ2-7 TRBD2 TRBV29-1 CSARAGGNEQYF TGCAGCGCTCGCGCGGGGGGTAACGAGCAGTACTTC
NA TRBJ2-2 NA TRBV4-1 CASSQVVLVPTGELFF TGCGCCAGCAGCCAAGTGGTACTAGTCCCCACCGGGGAGCTGTTTTTT
NA TRBJ2-5 NA TRBV28 CASSSNSVASGQETQYF TGTGCCAGCAGTTCGAATTCGGTCGCTTCAGGGCAAGAGACCCAGTACTTC
NA TRBJ2-1 TRBD2 TRBV14 CASSHGLAGYNEQFF TGTGCCAGCAGCCATGGACTAGCGGGGTACAATGAGCAGTTCTTC
NA TRBJ1-2 NA TRBV30 CAWSPGSTNGYTF TGTGCCTGGAGTCCCGGGTCCACAAATGGCTACACCTTC
NA TRBJ2-5 TRBD2 TRBV5-1 CASSAGGEGTQYF TGCGCCAGCAGCGCTGGGGGGGAGGGGACCCAGTACTTC
few TRBJ1-4 TRBD1 TRBV10-1 CASSDGGTGDEKLFF TGCGCCAGCAGTGACGGCGGGACAGGGGATGAAAAACTGTTTTTT
NA TRBJ1-1 NA TRBV5-6 CASSLDRVNTEAFF TGTGCCAGCAGCTTGGATCGGGTCAACACTGAAGCTTTCTTT
NA TRBJ1-2 NA TRBV6-1 CASSEGVIGNYGYTF TGTGCCAGCAGTGAAGGAGTTATTGGTAACTATGGCTACACCTTC
NA TRBJ2-3 NA TRBV3-1/TRBV3-2 CASSQDRGTDTQYF TGTGCCAGCAGCCAAGATCGGGGCACAGATACGCAGTATTTT
NA TRBJ1-6 NA TRBV7-8 CASSLGRNSPLHF TGTGCCAGCAGCTTAGGCAGGAATTCACCCCTCCACTTT
NA TRBJ2-1 NA TRBV11-2 CASSLDRLYNEQFF TGTGCCAGCAGCTTAGACAGGCTCTACAATGAGCAGTTCTTC
NA TRBJ1-1 TRBD1 TRBV19 CASSIDRDTEAFF TGTGCCAGTAGTATTGACAGGGACACTGAAGCTTTCTTT
NA TRBJ1-4 NA TRBV19 CASSIAGREKLFF TGTGCCAGTAGTATCGCGGGCAGGGAAAAACTGTTTTTT
NA TRBJ2-5 TRBD2 TRBV18 CASSPRVGLGLETQYF TGTGCCAGCTCACCCCGGGTGGGACTAGGTTTGGAGACCCAGTACTTC
NA TRBJ2-5 NA TRBV5-1 CASSSSGGAQETQYF TGCGCCAGCAGCTCCTCAGGCGGGGCCCAAGAGACCCAGTACTTC
NA TRBJ2-1 NA TRBV7-8 CASSSTPFYNEQFF TGTGCCAGCAGCTCGACTCCCTTCTACAATGAGCAGTTCTTC
NA TRBJ2-2 NA TRBV6-5 CASSRDLRSGELFF TGTGCCAGCAGTCGGGACTTAAGGTCCGGGGAGCTGTTTTTT
few TRBJ1-2 NA TRBV11-2 CASSLDSGHNYGYTF TGTGCCAGCAGCTTAGACTCTGGACACAACTATGGCTACACCTTC
NA TRBJ1-3 NA TRBV11-2 CASRPVRGRSGNTIYF TGTGCCAGCAGACCCGTACGCGGGAGATCTGGAAACACCATATATTTT
once TRBJ2-3 TRBD1 TRBV6-1 CASSEGDRASDTQYF TGTGCCAGCAGTGAGGGAGACAGGGCGTCAGATACGCAGTATTTT
NA TRBJ2-7 NA TRBV30 CAWTYPADNSYEQYF TGTGCCTGGACTTATCCGGCAGACAACTCCTACGAGCAGTACTTC
NA TRBJ1-1 NA TRBV5-1 CASSLYLDTNTEAFF TGCGCCAGCAGCTTGTACTTGGACACAAACACTGAAGCTTTCTTT
NA TRBJ2-3 NA TRBV20-1 CSASGGGTNTQYF TGCAGTGCTAGTGGAGGGGGCACGAATACGCAGTATTTT
once TRBJ2-5 NA TRBV7-9 CASSFLQGFETQYF TGTGCCAGCAGCTTTCTTCAGGGTTTTGAGACCCAGTACTTC
NA TRBJ2-1 TRBD2 TRBV5-8 CASSLGLAGHIDEQFF TGTGCCAGCAGCTTGGGGCTAGCGGGGCATATAGATGAGCAGTTCTTC
NA TRBJ1-2 TRBD1 TRBV28 CASSYRQGADLFLDSPSGYTF TGTGCCAGCTCCTATCGACAGGGGGCAGATCTATTTCTAGACTCTCCCTCTGGCTACACCTTC
NA TRBJ2-3 NA TRBV14 CASSPLGLTDTQYF TGTGCCAGCAGCCCCTTGGGACTTACAGATACGCAGTATTTT
once TRBJ1-2 TRBD1 TRBV3-1/TRBV3-2 CASRLSTGANYGYTF TGTGCCAGCAGACTTTCGACAGGGGCTAACTATGGCTACACCTTC
once TRBJ2-7 TRBD1 TRBV6-1 CASSELGTELFLDSYEQYF TGTGCCAGCAGTGAATTGGGGACAGAACTCTTCCTTGACTCCTACGAGCAGTACTTC